Reported below is one TCR beta chain. What it binds is unknown. The use of a sample-barcoded 5' primer and a J-beta primer mix characterized a second PCR of about 7 to 12 cycles. Every cDNA molecule carried a tag from a template-switch adaptor bearing 12 random nucleotides. TCRdb used MiXCR to reprocess the 5' RACE reads, holding one entry per CDR3 protein. Of about 1.4 million distinct CDR3 sequences in the sample, around 55% were seen once. The study drew donors from healthy Caucasian individuals in Russia aged about 6 to 95. The data stem from a study of blood T cells in healthy people across ages. Study conclusions and caveats: The study could not conclusively compare naive and antigen-experienced cells, given its unsorted PBMCs.

The CDR3 loop spans 15 amino acids. The V gene lost 5 bases and the J gene lost 4 bases, with 17 bases spanning the gap. Germline V gene sequence: CDR1 MNHEY, CDR2 SMNVEV (reference sequence). The source is a man younger than 30 in good health. Sequencing input: blood. This sequence joins TRBV27 and TRBJ1-2, with unresolved D. CDR3 in DNA: TGTGCCAGCAGTGGCCTCTTGGGTGCGACCTATGGCTACACCTTC. It translates to CASSGLLGATYGYTF.